These 22 T cell receptor beta chains share one sample of origin, sequenced in a study of cytomegalovirus exposure and HLA in healthy donors. The assay was immunoSEQ multiplex PCR, and TCRdb's table has in-frame clones only and misses some. The data hold hundreds of thousands of clones, with approximately 87% observed a single time. Sequencing input: PBMCs. The receptors derive from a woman between 18 and 29 years old in good health and CMV-seronegative.

The chain is built from TRBV6-5 and TRBJ2-1; 10 bases align to TRBD1. The CDR3 spans 14 residues. The trim removed 7 bases at V and 8 bases at J, leaving 8 bases unmatched. Germline CDR1 is MNHEY and CDR2 is SVGAGI. The CDR3 coding sequence is TGTGCCAGCAAAACCGGGACAGGGGAAGATGAGCAGTTCTTC. Protein: CASKTGTGEDEQFF.

The chain is built from TRBV4-1 and TRBJ1-2; no clear D. Germline V gene sequence: CDR1 MGHRA, CDR2 YSYEKL. The CDR3 loop spans 14 amino acids. Between the trimmed V and J ends, which lost 0 bases and 8 bases, there was a span of 13 bases. The CDR3 is CASSQEGVARGYTF. The DNA for the CDR3 is TGCGCCAGCAGCCAAGAGGGCGTCGCACGGGGCTACACCTTC.

The sample holds a few counts of this clone. J is TRBJ1-2 and V is TRBV4-1, with a possible D match to TRBD1 (5 bases). The CDR3 has 13 residues. Trimming removed 6 bases from V and 4 bases from J, with 12 bases in between. CDR1 and CDR2 (germline): MGHRA, YSYEKL. The CDR3 nucleotides are TGCGCCAGCAGATCGACGGGGGGCTATGGCTACACCTTC. Amino acid sequence: CASRSTGGYGYTF.

The chain couples TRBV6-5 to TRBJ2-5; D is undetermined. Germline V lookup: CDR1 MNHEY, CDR2 SVGAGI. The CDR3 is 15 amino acids. V lost 0 bases and J 5 bases, leaving 13 bases between the germline ends. The CDR3 DNA sequence: TGTGCCAGCAGTTACTCTCTCCCTGTGGCGGAGACCCAGTACTTC. Residues: CASSYSLPVAETQYF.

The rearrangement links TRBV18 to TRBJ1-1; D gene uncertain. Deletions cut 3 bases from V and 1 base from J, with 15 bases between. The CDR3 spans 16 residues. Germline V lookup: CDR1 KGHSH, CDR2 LQKENI. The CDR3 region is CASSPQLSTENTEAFF. The CDR3 DNA sequence: TGTGCCAGCTCACCCCAATTGTCTACAGAGAACACTGAAGCTTTCTTT.

V usage is TRBV4-1 and J usage is TRBJ2-2; 10 nucleotides match TRBD2. The CDR3 extends over 15 amino acids. J lost 5 bases, V lost 3 bases, and 3 bases had no gene match. Germline CDR1 MGHRA, CDR2 YSYEKL. CDR3 sequence reads: CASSQVLAGTGELFF. CDR3 nucleotides: TGCGCCAGCAGCCAGGTACTAGCGGGAACCGGGGAGCTGTTTTTT.

The rearrangement joins TRBV5-6 to TRBJ2-2, with 8 positions matching TRBD1. V was clipped by 3 bases and J by 0 bases; unmatched bases: 10. The germline gives CDR1 SGHDT, CDR2 YYEEEE. The CDR3 covers 18 residues. CDR3 in DNA: TGTGCCAGCAGCTCGAGGACAGGGCCAACCTCGAACACCGGGGAGCTGTTTTTT. The encoded protein is CASSSRTGPTSNTGELFF.

The J gene is TRBJ2-3, the V gene TRBV5-1, with TRBD1 matching over 9 bases. The CDR3 contains 16 residues. After removal of 4 bases from V and 5 bases from J, the junction contained 11 bases not matched to a gene. Germline CDR1 SGHRS, CDR2 YFSETQ. CDR3 nucleotides: TGCGCCAGCAGCGTAAACAGGGGGCCTGAAGGAGATACGCAGTATTTT. As protein: CASSVNRGPEGDTQYF.

The chain combines TRBV27 with TRBJ1-5; weak D call: TRBD1 (5 bases). The CDR3 has 15 residues. CDR1 is MNHEY, CDR2 SMNVEV, per germline (reference sequence). Deletions cut 5 bases from V and 3 bases from J, with 14 bases between. The CDR3 reads CASSRGTSPNQPQHF. DNA for the CDR3: TGTGCCAGCAGTCGGGGGACCTCTCCCAATCAGCCCCAGCATTTT.

The rearrangement joins TRBV30 to TRBJ1-1; no clear D. Germline CDR1 and CDR2: GTSNPN and SVGIG (reference sequence). V was clipped by 3 bases and J by 3 bases, with 8 bases between them. The CDR3 spans 12 residues. CDR3 nucleotides: TGTGCCTGGAGAGACGGCTACACTGAAGCTTTCTTT. It specifies CAWRDGYTEAFF. The entire variable domain, with the rest obtained from reference TRBV30 and TRBJ1-1, is as follows: SQTIHQWPATLVQPVGSPLSLECTVEGTSNPNLYWYRQAAGRGLQLLFYSVGIGQISSEVPQNLSASRPQDRQFILSSKKLLLSDSGFYLCAWRDGYTEAFFGQGTRLTVV.

The chain uses TRBV19 and TRBJ1-6; D may be TRBD1 (5 bases). CDR1 is LNHDA, CDR2 SQIVND, per germline (reference sequence). The CDR3 length is 15 residues. V lost 0 bases to trimming and J lost 12 bases, with 15 bases between them. The CDR3 here is CASSIDRRTSEPLHF. CDR3 bases: TGTGCCAGTAGTATAGATAGGAGGACATCGGAACCCCTCCACTTT.

The sample holds a few counts of this clone. The chain employs TRBV19 and TRBJ2-1; TRBD2 matches 11 bases. There are 18 residues in the CDR3. V shed 1 base, J shed 4 bases, and the junction held 9 bases outside the gene matches. Looked up from germline, CDR1 is LNHDA and CDR2 is SQIVND (reference sequence). CDR3 nucleotide sequence: TGTGCCAGTAGTATAGGACCCCGGACTAGCGGGTGGTACAATGAGCAGTTCTTC. It translates to CASSIGPRTSGWYNEQFF.

In DNA, the CDR3 is TGTGCCAGCAGCTTCGACAGGGAGGGAGTGCAGTACTTC. Translated, it gives CASSFDREGVQYF. The chain links TRBV27 to TRBJ2-7, with D perhaps being TRBD1 or TRBD2 (7 bases each). There are 13 residues in the CDR3. Germline V gene lookup returns CDR1 MNHEY and CDR2 SMNVEV (reference sequence). V was clipped by 6 bases and J by 9 bases, with 18 bases between them.

The rearrangement joins TRBV27 to TRBJ2-7; D possibly corresponds to TRBD2 (6 bases). V was shortened by 0 bases and J by 1 base, with 10 bases between the two germline ends. Germline V CDR1 and CDR2: MNHEY, SMNVEV (reference sequence). The CDR3 sequence is 15 residues long. CDR3 coding DNA: TGTGCCAGCAGTTTATCGAGCGGGCGTTCCTACGAGCAGTACTTC. Protein product: CASSLSSGRSYEQYF.

The V call is TRBV7-9, the J call TRBJ2-5; no clear D gene. Germline CDR1 and CDR2: SEHNR and FQNEAQ (reference sequence). The V end lost 0 bases, the J end lost 1 base, and 6 bases lay between the germline ends. The CDR3 totals 14 residues. CDR3 region: CASSLANFQETQYF. CDR3 nucleotides: TGTGCCAGCAGCTTAGCGAACTTCCAAGAGACCCAGTACTTC.

This sequence joins TRBV29-1 and TRBJ1-2, with 8 bases fitting TRBD1. The V segment lost 3 bases and the J segment 4 bases; nucleotides outside the gene matches: 4. Germline-derived CDR1 and CDR2 are SQVTM and ANQGSEA. The CDR3 runs to 13 residues. For the CDR3, the DNA is TGCAGCGTTGAGGCAGGGGGCATCTATGGCTACACCTTC. It codes for CSVEAGGIYGYTF.

The CDR3 nucleotides are TGTGCCTGGAGTGTAGGCAGGGTCTTGGACGAGCAGTACTTC. Residues: CAWSVGRVLDEQYF. The V gene is TRBV30, the J gene TRBJ2-7, with D tentatively TRBD1 (5 bases). There are 14 residues in the CDR3. Per the germline V gene, CDR1 is GTSNPN and CDR2 is SVGIG (reference sequence). The ends were cut back, 0 bases at V and 5 bases at J, with 14 bases in the middle.

The chain's CDR3 is CASPWETRGFRHYGYTF. The CDR3 DNA reads TGTGCCAGCCCCTGGGAGACAAGGGGATTTCGACACTATGGCTACACCTTC. The chain carries TRBV5-4 and TRBJ1-2; maybe TRBD1 (5 bases). Trimming cost V 7 bases and J 3 bases, with 25 bases left between them. The CDR3 runs to 17 residues. Looked up from germline, CDR1 is SGHNT and CDR2 is YYREEE (reference sequence).

The rearrangement uses TRBV27 and TRBJ1-6; no clear D. CDR1 and CDR2 from the germline V gene are MNHEY and SMNVEV (reference sequence). V shed 8 bases and J shed 7 bases, with 15 bases lying between them. CDR3 size: 14 residues. CDR3 DNA: TGTGCCAGCGGATTACTGACCGGGAATTCACCCCTCCACTTT. Translation gives CASGLLTGNSPLHF.

The chain uses TRBV5-1 and TRBJ2-1, with no clear D. Trimming removed 0 bases from V and 0 bases from J, with 10 bases in between. The CDR3 is 16 residues long. Germline-derived CDR1 and CDR2 are SGHRS and YFSETQ. The CDR3 here is CASSLVTQSSYNEQFF. The CDR3 DNA follows: TGCGCCAGCAGCTTGGTAACCCAGAGCTCCTACAATGAGCAGTTCTTC. Using reference TRBV5-1 and TRBJ2-1 for the parts outside the CDR3, the full variable domain is KAGVTQTPRYLIKTRGQQVTLSCSPISGHRSVSWYQQTPGQGLQFLFEYFSETQRNKGNFPGRFSGRQFSNSRSEMNVSTLELGDSALYLCASSLVTQSSYNEQFFGPGTRLTVL.

The V call is TRBV29-1, the J call TRBJ1-2; D unclear. The V gene lost 3 bases and the J gene lost 5 bases, with 7 bases spanning the gap. The CDR3 is 11 amino acids. The germline V gene encodes CDR1 SQVTM and CDR2 ANQGSEA. The CDR3 spells CSVEGAYGYTF. As DNA, the CDR3 is TGCAGCGTTGAGGGAGCTTATGGCTACACCTTC.

This chain connects TRBV6-1 to TRBJ1-6; D is ambiguous. Germline V gene data show CDR1 as MNHNS and CDR2 as SASEGT. The CDR3 sequence is 13 residues long. The V end was cut by 3 bases, the J end by 9 bases, with 9 bases between. Written as DNA, the CDR3 is TGTGCCAGCAGTGACGGATTGAGTTCACCCCTCCACTTT. Its translation is CASSDGLSSPLHF.